The TCR beta chain under discussion was sequenced for a study of CD8 T cells in Susac syndrome. Reverse transcription of roughly 0.5 to 1 ug RNA was carried out with random hexamers. TCRdb itself ran the immunoSEQ multiplex PCR reads through MiXCR, one entry per CDR3 protein. The table lists some 150,000 distinct CDR3 sequences, over 85% of them singletons. V lost 0 bases and J lost 7; bases outside the gene matches: 4. This CDR3 has 15 amino acids. Per the germline V gene, CDR1 is LNHNV and CDR2 is YYDKDF (reference sequence). The chain links TRBV15 to TRBJ2-1; 9 bases match TRBD1. The origin of this receptor is a human donor with multiple sclerosis. The sequencing input was CD8+ T cells from PBMCs. CDR3 loop: CATSRDRGTGNEQFF. CDR3 sequence (DNA): TGTGCCACCAGCAGAGATAGGGGGACAGGGAATGAGCAGTTCTTC.